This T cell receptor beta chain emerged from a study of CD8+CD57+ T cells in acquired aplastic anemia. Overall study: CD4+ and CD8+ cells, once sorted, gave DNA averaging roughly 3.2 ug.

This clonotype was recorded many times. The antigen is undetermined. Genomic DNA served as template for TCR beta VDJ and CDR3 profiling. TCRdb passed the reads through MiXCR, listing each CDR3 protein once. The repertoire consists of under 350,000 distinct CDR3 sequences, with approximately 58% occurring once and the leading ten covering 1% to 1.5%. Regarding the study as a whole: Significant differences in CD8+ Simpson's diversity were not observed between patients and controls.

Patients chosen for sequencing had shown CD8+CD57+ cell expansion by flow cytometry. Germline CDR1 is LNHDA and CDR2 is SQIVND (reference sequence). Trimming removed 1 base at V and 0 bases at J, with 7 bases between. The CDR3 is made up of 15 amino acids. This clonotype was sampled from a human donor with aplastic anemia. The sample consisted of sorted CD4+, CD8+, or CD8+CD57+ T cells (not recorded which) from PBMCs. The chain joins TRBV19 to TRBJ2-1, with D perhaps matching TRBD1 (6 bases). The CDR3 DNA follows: TGTGCCAGTAGTATAGCGGACAGCTCCTACAATGAGCAGTTCTTC. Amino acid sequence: CASSIADSSYNEQFF.